This T cell receptor beta chain was observed in a study of early T cells in non-severe SARS-CoV-2 infection. Study-wide context: The chains were unpaired, and the sequenced material was bulk RNA from unsorted whole blood. Study results and caveats: Reliance on VDJdb matching favored anti-spike CD8 responses; private and CD4 specificities were missed.

This clonotype was observed at least ten times. Its antigen is unidentified. Unique molecular identifiers were added to individual cDNA molecules. TCRdb used MiXCR to reprocess the 5' RACE reads, holding one entry per CDR3 protein. The table lists about 56,000 distinct CDR3 sequences, 10% to 15% of them singletons. This CDR3 has 13 amino acids. Germline V lookup: CDR1 SNHLY, CDR2 FYNNEI. V shed 8 bases and J 4 bases; nucleotides not matched to a gene: 6. This clonotype was sampled from an adult who was a healthcare worker with PCR-confirmed SARS-CoV-2 infection or an uninfected control (not recorded which). The sequencing sample was made of whole blood. The chain recombines TRBV2 with TRBJ2-3, with 7 bases matching TRBD2. The chain's CDR3 is CASYAGRADTQYF. The CDR3 bases are TGTGCCAGCTATGCGGGGAGGGCAGATACGCAGTATTTT.